The 28 T cell receptor beta chains below all came from one sample that was sequenced in a study of CD8+ T cells in alopecia areata. TCR sequencing used cDNA made by reverse transcription of extracted RNA. Libraries were prepared by immunoSEQ multiplex PCR; TCRdb keeps only in-frame clonotypes and omits some of them. The sample includes some 150,000 clones, just over 65% of them seen just once. Material: CD8+ T cells sorted from blood, obtained at week 0. The receptor set was obtained from a human donor with alopecia areata.

Details on this clone: Other DNA variants within this sample encode the same CDR3. This rearrangement joins TRBV30 to TRBJ2-7; D not resolved. Germline loops: CDR1 GTSNPN, CDR2 SVGIG (reference sequence). The CDR3 is 11 amino acids. V was pared by 0 bases and J by 2 bases, with 2 bases between. As DNA, the CDR3 is TGTGCCTGGAGTGTGACCTACGAGCAGTACTTC. Its protein is CAWSVTYEQYF.

Regarding this clone: The same CDR3 also results from other DNA sequences found in this sample. This chain joins TRBV29-1 and TRBJ2-1; D is undetermined. Germline CDR1 SQVTM, CDR2 ANQGSEA. Trimming took off 4 bases at V and 7 bases at J, with 5 bases between the two ends. CDR3 size: 10 residues. As DNA, the CDR3 is TGCAGCGTTGCCCGGAATGAGCAGTTCTTC. Its protein is CSVARNEQFF.

This clone was recorded a few times. The V call is TRBV23-1, the J call TRBJ2-6, with TRBD2 as a possible D gene (6 bases). TRBV23-1 qualifies as an ORF whose function is uncertain. The CDR3 contains 19 residues. Trimming removed 8 bases from V and 0 bases from J, with 23 bases in between. The CDR3 DNA follows: TGCGCCAGCCTACGCCTGGTTCGTGGGGGGAACTCTGGGGCCAACGTCCTGACTTTC. Translating it yields CASLRLVRGGNSGANVLTF.

The chain recombines TRBV29-1 with TRBJ2-1; TRBD2 agrees at 7 bases. After removal of 5 bases from V and 0 bases from J, the junction contained 4 bases not matched to a gene. This CDR3 comprises 14 residues. Germline CDR1 is SQVTM and CDR2 is ANQGSEA. CDR3 bases: TGCAGCGTTTTGGGGGGGAGCTCCTACAATGAGCAGTTCTTC. Translated: CSVLGGSSYNEQFF.

V is TRBV29-1 and J is TRBJ1-2; TRBD1 might be the D (6 bases). There are 14 residues in the CDR3. The V gene's germline CDR1 is SQVTM and CDR2 ANQGSEA. V lost 6 bases to trimming and J lost 3 bases, with 17 bases between them. This CDR3 reads CSVDRIVEYYGYTF. The CDR3 DNA reads as TGCAGCGTAGACAGGATAGTAGAGTACTATGGCTACACCTTC.

In DNA form, the CDR3 reads TGCAGCGTGAAGCGAATGAACACTGAAGCTTTCTTT. Amino acids: CSVKRMNTEAFF. J is TRBJ1-1 and V is TRBV29-1; no reliable D call. CDR1 and CDR2 (germline): SQVTM, ANQGSEA. CDR3 size: 12 residues. V was shortened by 6 bases and J by 0 bases, with 8 bases between the two germline ends.

The chain recombines TRBV4-2 with TRBJ1-5; TRBD1 matches at 11 bases. The junction had 2 bases not matched to a gene; V was cut back by 3 bases and J by 4 bases. Germline V CDR1 and CDR2: LGHNA, YNFKEQ. The length of the CDR3 is 15 residues. The CDR3 bases are TGTGCCAGCAGCCAGGACAGGGGGCCTAATCAGCCCCAGCATTTT. Translated: CASSQDRGPNQPQHF.

The J gene is TRBJ1-2, the V gene TRBV25-1; possible D gene TRBD1, 6 bases. The CDR3 loop spans 17 amino acids. Germline V gene data show CDR1 as MGHDK and CDR2 as SYGVNS. The germline V and J ends were trimmed by 5 bases and 3 bases, with 22 bases remaining between them. The CDR3 region has the DNA TGTGCCAGCAGTTTCTTGGACAGCTCTGCCCTATACTATGGCTACACCTTC. The encoded protein is CASSFLDSSALYYGYTF.

This chain joins TRBV12-5 and TRBJ1-2, with D tentatively TRBD1 (5 bases). CDR1 LGHNT and CDR2 FRNRAP come from the germline V gene. The CDR3 covers 13 residues. The V end was cut by 1 base, the J end by 7 bases, with 10 bases between. The CDR3 reads CASGLAKTVGYTF. The CDR3 DNA is TGTGCTAGTGGTTTGGCCAAGACAGTTGGCTACACCTTC. The variable domain in full, completed from reference TRBV12-5 and TRBJ1-2, reads DARVTQTPRHKVTEMGQEVTMRCQPILGHNTVFWYRQTMMQGLELLAYFRNRAPLDDSGMPKDRFSAEMPDATLATLKIQPSEPRDSAVYFCASGLAKTVGYTFGSGTRLTVV.

This chain joins TRBV7-9 and TRBJ2-1, with no clear D. Between the trimmed V and J ends, which lost 5 bases and 7 bases, there was a span of 3 bases. The CDR3 consists of 10 residues. In germline, CDR1 is SEHNR, CDR2 FQNEAQ (reference sequence). The CDR3: CASSPNEQFF. The CDR3 DNA follows: TGTGCCAGCAGCCCAAATGAGCAGTTCTTC. The whole variable domain, remainder taken from reference TRBV7-9 and TRBJ2-1, is DTGVSQNPRHKITKRGQNVTFRCDPISEHNRLYWYRQTLGQGPEFLTYFQNEAQLEKSRLLSDRFSAERPKGSFSTLEIQRTEQGDSAMYLCASSPNEQFFGPGTRLTVL.

In this sample, this clone turned up a few times. V and J are TRBV5-1 and TRBJ2-7; D is possibly TRBD2 (6 bases). V lost 0 bases to trimming and J lost 2 bases, with 9 bases between them. The germline gives CDR1 SGHRS, CDR2 YFSETQ. This CDR3 is 14 amino acids long. CDR3 DNA sequence: TGCGCCAGCAGCTTGGGGAGGGGACCCTACGAGCAGTACTTC. Amino acid sequence: CASSLGRGPYEQYF.

The chain joins TRBV30 to TRBJ2-7, with TRBD1 identical over 8 bases. This CDR3 is 11 amino acids long. Germline values: CDR1 GTSNPN, CDR2 SVGIG (reference sequence). Unmatched junction bases numbered 2, after V lost 4 bases and J lost 6 bases. The CDR3: CAWTDRVEQYF. The CDR3, as DNA: TGTGCCTGGACGGACAGGGTCGAGCAGTACTTC.

This chain uses TRBV7-9 with TRBJ2-2, with 11 bases identical to TRBD2. V lost 6 bases, J lost 4 bases, and 7 bases stayed unmatched. The CDR3 is 16 amino acids. From germline, CDR1 is SEHNR and CDR2 FQNEAQ (reference sequence). CDR3 sequence reads: CASRHPLAGATGELFF. CDR3 nucleotide sequence: TGTGCCAGCAGACATCCACTAGCGGGGGCCACCGGGGAGCTGTTTTTT.

V gene TRBV13 combines with J gene TRBJ1-1; the D gene is possibly TRBD1 (6 bases). The germline V gene has CDR1 PRHDT and CDR2 FYEKMQ (reference sequence). CDR3 length: 17 residues. V was pared by 1 base and J by 4 bases, with 19 bases between. The CDR3 is CASSLEGSSGAGTEAFF. The CDR3 coding sequence is TGTGCCAGCAGCTTAGAGGGTTCGTCAGGGGCGGGCACTGAAGCTTTCTTT. The whole variable domain, filled in from reference TRBV13 and TRBJ1-1, reads AAGVIQSPRHLIKEKRETATLKCYPIPRHDTVYWYQQGPGQDPQFLISFYEKMQSDKGSIPDRFSAQQFSDYHSELNMSSLELGDSALYFCASSLEGSSGAGTEAFFGQGTRLTVV.

Many counts were recorded for this clone. V gene TRBV2 combines with J gene TRBJ2-1; 8 bases are shared with TRBD1. V dropped 6 bases and J dropped 9; count of bases not matched to a gene: 10. This CDR3 region has 14 residues. The germline V gene encodes CDR1 SNHLY and CDR2 FYNNEI. The CDR3 region has the DNA TGTGCCAGCAGGCGACAGGGGTCGTACGGTGAGCAGTTCTTC. Translating gives CASRRQGSYGEQFF.

CDR3 loop: CASSTGTGREQYF. In DNA, the CDR3 is TGTGCCAGCAGTACCGGGACAGGGCGAGAGCAGTACTTC. The V call is TRBV27, the J call TRBJ2-7, with 9 positions matching TRBD1. This CDR3 has 13 residues. J was trimmed by 7 bases and V by 5 bases; bases with no gene match: 6. CDR1 and CDR2 from the germline V gene are MNHEY and SMNVEV (reference sequence).

The chain employs TRBV29-1 and TRBJ2-1; D unclear. Trimming stripped 3 bases from V and 7 bases from J, with 16 bases between. The CDR3 has 14 residues. CDR1 SQVTM and CDR2 ANQGSEA come from the germline V gene. The CDR3 here is CSVESPPSKNEQFF. CDR3 nucleotide sequence: TGCAGCGTTGAGAGCCCCCCAAGCAAGAATGAGCAGTTCTTC.

The chain couples TRBV19 to TRBJ2-7, with D perhaps assigned TRBD1 or TRBD2 (5 bases each). This CDR3 is built from 15 residues. V was cut by 2 bases and J by 4 bases, with 15 bases left in between. CDR1 LNHDA and CDR2 SQIVND come from the germline V gene (reference sequence). CDR3 sequence (DNA): TGTGCCAGTAGTATAACGGGGCGCGTCGTTTACGAGCAGTACTTC. The encoded protein is CASSITGRVVYEQYF.

The gene calls are TRBV6-5 and TRBJ2-5; unclear D gene. The CDR3 is 13 amino acids. The germline gives CDR1 MNHEY, CDR2 SVGAGI. Trimming cost V 4 bases and J 4 bases, with 10 bases left between them. The CDR3 loop reads CASSSKSGETQYF. CDR3 in DNA: TGTGCCAGCAGTTCAAAAAGTGGAGAGACCCAGTACTTC.

The chain combines TRBV6-5 with TRBJ2-3; D possibly matches TRBD1 or TRBD2 (5 bases each). The CDR3 runs 12 residues. Trimming pared 7 bases from V and 2 bases from J, leaving 7 bases between. Germline lookup yields CDR1 MNHEY and CDR2 SVGAGI. The CDR3 coding sequence is TGTGCCAGCATGGGGGACACAGATACGCAGTATTTT. Translated, it gives CASMGDTDTQYF.

The chain combines TRBV27 with TRBJ1-1; maybe TRBD1 (5 bases). Germline V gene lookup returns CDR1 MNHEY and CDR2 SMNVEV (reference sequence). With 2 bases removed from V and 0 bases from J, the gap between germline ends came to 7 bases. The CDR3 loop spans 14 amino acids. This chain's CDR3 is CASSLQGMNTEAFF. CDR3 bases: TGTGCCAGCAGTTTACAGGGTATGAACACTGAAGCTTTCTTT.

This chain uses TRBV13 with TRBJ1-1, with 8 nucleotides matching TRBD1. J was trimmed by 6 bases and V by 5 bases; bases with no gene match: 8. The germline gives CDR1 PRHDT, CDR2 FYEKMQ (reference sequence). The CDR3 is 14 residues long. CDR3 DNA: TGTGCCAGCAGCACCGGACAGGGTGTGGCTGAAGCTTTCTTT. This gives the protein CASSTGQGVAEAFF.

This chain links TRBV5-1 with TRBJ2-7; D is possibly TRBD2 (7 bases). Germline CDR1 SGHRS, CDR2 YFSETQ. Trimming stripped 5 bases from V and 4 bases from J, with 16 bases between. The CDR3 extends over 14 amino acids. The CDR3 here is CASRPTGGGYEQYF. In nucleotides, the CDR3 is TGCGCCAGCAGACCCACGGGGGGCGGTTACGAGCAGTACTTC.

This clone was recorded a few times. The chain has TRBV15 and TRBJ1-5; D gene uncertain. The germline V gene encodes CDR1 LNHNV and CDR2 YYDKDF (reference sequence). Trimming took 6 bases from V and 3 from J, leaving 9 bases between them. This CDR3 contains 13 residues. Written as DNA, the CDR3 is TGTGCCACCAGTACTGGGATCAATCAGCCCCAGCATTTT. Its protein is CATSTGINQPQHF.

This clone was seen once. The V call is TRBV4-2, the J call TRBJ2-7; 9 bases are a match to TRBD1. The CDR3 totals 17 residues. V lost 4 bases, J lost 6 bases, and 16 bases stayed unmatched. Per the germline V gene, CDR1 is LGHNA and CDR2 is YNFKEQ. CDR3 residues: CASSLETGGEGGREQYF. CDR3 DNA: TGTGCCAGCAGCCTAGAGACAGGGGGGGAAGGCGGTCGCGAGCAGTACTTC.

This clone was seen just once. The chain uses TRBV27 and TRBJ2-1, with D tentatively TRBD2 (8 bases). There are 18 residues in the CDR3. V dropped 6 bases and J dropped 6 bases, with 27 bases sitting between them. Germline CDR1 reads MNHEY; CDR2 reads SMNVEV (reference sequence). The CDR3, as DNA: TGTGCCAGCAGCCCAGGGGGACTCCAGAGACGGGAGGGCAATGAGCAGTTCTTC. Its protein product is CASSPGGLQRREGNEQFF.

The CDR3 coding sequence is TGCGCCAGCAGAGGTGATCTGGAGACCCAGTACTTC. Translation: CASRGDLETQYF. The rearrangement uses TRBV5-1 and TRBJ2-5; no clear D. Germline values: CDR1 SGHRS, CDR2 YFSETQ. V lost 5 bases to trimming and J lost 5 bases, with 10 bases between them. The CDR3 consists of 12 residues.

The rearrangement joins TRBV18 to TRBJ2-3; TRBD1 agrees at 7 bases. Trimming took 3 bases from V and 0 from J; bases not matched to a gene: 3. Per germline, CDR1 KGHSH and CDR2 LQKENI. The CDR3 covers 15 residues. The CDR3 DNA reads TGTGCCAGCTCACCCGCGACAGGGAGCACAGATACGCAGTATTTT. It specifies CASSPATGSTDTQYF. Looking up the rest from reference TRBV18 and TRBJ2-3 gives the full variable domain: NAGVMQNPRHLVRRRGQEARLRCSPMKGHSHVYWYRQLPEEGLKFMVYLQKENIIDESGMPKERFSAEFPKEGPSILRIQQVVRGDSAAYFCASSPATGSTDTQYFGPGTRLTVL.